One and the same sample provided the 27 T cell receptor beta chains below, sequenced in a study of T cells in Graves' hyperthyroidism and ophthalmopathy. Using RNA transcripts as the source, TCR beta CDR3 regions were amplified. First-round RT-PCR with HTBI primers amplified the TCR CDR3 region. TCRdb ran MiXCR on the multiplex PCR reads and lists one entry per CDR3 protein. This repertoire shows 400,000 to 550,000 distinct CDR3 sequences, around 24% found once; its top ten account for approximately 11%. Source material: blood. The source of these receptors is a woman aged 25-40 years with Graves' ophthalmopathy.

This rearrangement joins TRBV29-1 to TRBJ1-2; 7 bases match TRBD1. Looked up from germline, CDR1 is SQVTM and CDR2 is ANQGSEA. After removal of 7 bases from V and 8 bases from J, the junction contained 10 bases not matched to a gene. This CDR3 spans 12 amino acids. DNA for the CDR3: TGCAGCGCTCAAGAGGGGGACAGAGGCTACACCTTC. This encodes CSAQEGDRGYTF.

A few counts support this clonotype. The genes are TRBV6-5 and TRBJ1-1; perhaps TRBD1 as D (5 bases). The CDR3 loop spans 16 amino acids. Germline CDR1 is MNHEY and CDR2 is SVGAGI. V lost 2 bases and J lost 1, with 14 bases in between. CDR3 sequence: CASSYGRGHTNTEAFF. The DNA of the CDR3 is TGTGCCAGCAGTTACGGAAGAGGACACACGAACACTGAAGCTTTCTTT.

This clonotype was counted at least ten times. A read error may account for a junction end that differs from germline. The J gene is TRBJ1-5, the V gene TRBV7-8; possibly TRBD1 for D (5 bases). The CDR3 runs to 15 residues. From germline, CDR1 is SGHVS and CDR2 FQNEAQ. The CDR3 is CANSAQGTSNQPQHF. The DNA of the CDR3 is TGTGCCAACAGCGCCCAAGGGACGAGCAATCAGCCCCAGCATTTT.

This clonotype was seen many times. The chain recombines TRBV29-1 with TRBJ1-2; D is unresolved. Trimming took off 0 bases at V and 8 bases at J, with 13 bases between the two ends. Germline V lookup: CDR1 SQVTM, CDR2 ANQGSEA. The CDR3 runs 13 residues. In nucleotides, the CDR3 is TGCAGCGTTGAAGACACAAGAAATATAGGCTACACCTTC. This translates into CSVEDTRNIGYTF.

This clonotype appeared many times. Since a much larger clone is just one base distant, this may be a read error. The rearrangement links TRBV2 to TRBJ2-5; possible D gene TRBD1, 6 bases. CDR1 and CDR2 (germline): SNHLY, FYNNEI. Trimming left V 4 bases short and J 7 bases short, with 7 bases between. This CDR3 has 11 amino acids. CDR3 in DNA: TGTGCCAGCAGTGTAGGGGGGACCCAGTACTTC. Encoded protein: CASSVGGTQYF.

This clonotype was detected ten times or more. The chain joins TRBV5-6 to TRBJ2-7; the match to TRBD1 covers 9 bases. The trim removed 4 bases at V and 3 bases at J, leaving 17 bases unmatched. There are 18 residues in the CDR3. Germline V gene sequence: CDR1 SGHDT, CDR2 YYEEEE. CDR3 amino acids: CASSTLTGGFGRVYEQYF. In DNA form, the CDR3 reads TGTGCCAGCAGCACACTGACAGGGGGATTCGGTAGAGTCTACGAGCAGTACTTC. Full variable domain (rest looked up from reference TRBV5-6 and TRBJ2-7): DAGVTQSPTHLIKTRGQQVTLRCSPKSGHDTVSWYQQALGQGPQFIFQYYEEEERQRGNFPDRFSGHQFPNYSSELNVNALLLGDSALYLCASSTLTGGFGRVYEQYFGPGTRLTVT.

The rearrangement links TRBV30 to TRBJ2-5; D gene unclear. The germline gives CDR1 GTSNPN, CDR2 SVGIG (reference sequence). The CDR3 spans 11 residues. The V and J ends lost 4 bases and 5 bases respectively, with 8 bases between them. CDR3: CAWNLQETQYF. In DNA, the CDR3 is TGTGCCTGGAACCTGCAGGAGACCCAGTACTTC.

This clonotype was counted ten times or more. The genes are TRBV20-1 and TRBJ2-7; the D gene is possibly TRBD1 (5 bases). There are 11 residues in the CDR3. Trimming stripped 6 bases from V and 2 bases from J, with 8 bases between. Germline V gene sequence: CDR1 DFQATT, CDR2 SNEGSKA (reference sequence). CDR3 sequence reads: CSAGAAYEQYF. In nucleotides, the CDR3 is TGCAGTGCAGGGGCGGCCTACGAGCAGTACTTC.

CDR3 in DNA: TGCAGCGTTGAAGATACAGCGGTCTACACCTTC. Protein sequence: CSVEDTAVYTF. The chain couples TRBV29-1 to TRBJ1-2; D is unresolved. V was clipped by 0 bases and J by 10 bases, with 9 bases between them. The CDR3 has 11 residues. CDR1 and CDR2 from the germline V gene are SQVTM and ANQGSEA.

This clonotype occurred many times. The chain carries TRBV11-1 and TRBJ1-5; tentative D call: TRBD1 (5 bases). The CDR3 is 17 residues long. The germline V and J ends were trimmed by 1 base and 0 bases, with 13 bases remaining between them. In germline, CDR1 is SGHAT, CDR2 FQDESV (reference sequence). CDR3 sequence (DNA): TGTGCCAGCAGCTTAGTCGGGGGTAAGATTAGCAATCAGCCCCAGCATTTT. This encodes CASSLVGGKISNQPQHF. Combining the CDR3 with reference TRBV11-1 and TRBJ1-5 gives the whole variable domain EAEVAQSPRYKITEKSQAVAFWCDPISGHATLYWYRQILGQGPELLVQFQDESVVDDSQLPKDRFSAERLKGVDSTLKIQPAELGDSAMYLCASSLVGGKISNQPQHFGDGTRLSIL.

This clonotype has only a few counts. The chain uses TRBV6-2 or TRBV6-3 and TRBJ1-5; D not resolved. The CDR3 has 14 amino acids. Trimming took 7 bases from V and 6 from J, leaving 16 bases between them. The V gene's germline CDR1 is MNHEY and CDR2 SVGEGT. CDR3 in DNA: TGTGCCAGCAAGGCAGCGCCTCCAAGTCAGCCCCAGCATTTT. Residues: CASKAAPPSQPQHF.

The chain has TRBV6-1 and TRBJ1-6; D is ambiguous. This CDR3 is built from 14 residues. CDR1 MNHNS and CDR2 SASEGT come from the germline V gene. V was trimmed by 10 bases and J by 7 bases, leaving 17 bases between them. CDR3 sequence (DNA): TGTGCCACCCGAGTATACGACGGAAATTCACCCCTCCACTTT. Residues: CATRVYDGNSPLHF.

This clonotype was recorded at least ten times. The V gene is TRBV7-2, the J gene TRBJ2-5; D not certain. This CDR3 spans 13 amino acids. The germline V and J ends were trimmed by 3 bases and 5 bases, with 10 bases remaining between them. The germline V gene has CDR1 SGHTA and CDR2 FQGNSA. The CDR3 sequence: CASSLGVEETQYF. In DNA, the CDR3 is TGTGCCAGCAGCTTGGGCGTTGAGGAGACCCAGTACTTC.

The V gene is TRBV7-9, the J gene TRBJ1-2; D is unclear. Deletions cut 3 bases from V and 8 bases from J, with 13 bases between. The CDR3 is 13 amino acids. CDR1 and CDR2 from the germline V gene are SEHNR and FQNEAQ (reference sequence). As DNA, the CDR3 is TGTGCCAGCAGCTTTCTAGAGTTCGCCGGCTACACCTTC. It is translated as CASSFLEFAGYTF.

The chain is built from TRBV11-2 and TRBJ1-5, with TRBD1 identical over 9 bases. Trimming removed 5 bases from V and 4 bases from J; junction bases left unmatched: 18. The CDR3 runs 19 residues. From germline, CDR1 is SGHAT and CDR2 FQNNGV. This chain's CDR3 is CASSAGTGSPWQRNQPQHF. CDR3 sequence (DNA): TGTGCCAGCAGCGCGGGGACAGGGTCCCCCTGGCAACGGAATCAGCCCCAGCATTTT.

This clonotype was seen more than once but under ten times. The chain joins TRBV19 to TRBJ2-2, with 8 bases identical to TRBD2. CDR1 is LNHDA and CDR2 is SQIVND in the germline V gene (reference sequence). The CDR3 covers 12 residues. DNA of the CDR3: TGTTTGACCGGGGGGGCCTCCGGGGAGCTGTTTTTT. This codes for CLTGGASGELFF.

In its sample, this clonotype was seen a few times. The rearrangement uses TRBV20-1 and TRBJ2-2, with 9 nucleotides matching TRBD1. Germline V lookup: CDR1 DFQATT, CDR2 SNEGSKA (reference sequence). CDR3 length: 14 residues. With 5 bases clipped from V and 5 bases from J, the junction kept 6 bases outside the gene matches. This CDR3 reads CSAGRDRETGELFF. CDR3 bases: TGCAGTGCTGGGCGGGACAGGGAGACCGGGGAGCTGTTTTTT.

This clonotype showed up many times. Written as DNA, the CDR3 is TGTGCCAGCAACCGCCCGGGGTTTGAAGCTTTCTTT. Amino acids: CASNRPGFEAFF. The chain links TRBV28 to TRBJ1-1, with no clear D. This CDR3 region has 12 residues. The ends were cut back, 7 bases at V and 7 bases at J, with 13 bases in the middle. CDR1 is MDHEN, CDR2 SYDVKM, per germline.

This clonotype was counted many times. The chain is built from TRBV29-1 and TRBJ2-2; D may correspond to TRBD1 or TRBD2 (5 bases each). The V end lost 4 bases, the J end lost 5 bases, and 14 bases lay between the germline ends. This CDR3 has 14 amino acids. Germline loops: CDR1 SQVTM, CDR2 ANQGSEA. The DNA for the CDR3 is TGCAGCGTTGCGCAGACTTGGGGGACCGGGGAGCTGTTTTTT. Residues: CSVAQTWGTGELFF.

The table lists this clonotype with many counts. This chain joins TRBV12-3 or TRBV12-4 and TRBJ1-1; D perhaps matches TRBD1 (6 bases). V was shortened by 5 bases and J by 5 bases, with 12 bases between the two germline ends. CDR3 size: 13 residues. The CDR3 protein is CASSDPGVTEAFF. The CDR3 DNA reads as TGTGCCAGCAGTGACCCAGGGGTTACTGAAGCTTTCTTT.

The rearrangement joins TRBV12-3 or TRBV12-4 to TRBJ2-5; 9 bases are a match to TRBD2. The CDR3 covers 16 residues. J was trimmed by 5 bases and V by 7 bases; bases with no gene match: 14. The CDR3 DNA reads TGTGCCAGCACCCGGAGGAGCGGGAGGCCTGAGGAGACCCAGTACTTC. This codes for CASTRRSGRPEETQYF.

This clonotype was counted at least ten times. The chain is built from TRBV7-2 and TRBJ2-5; weak D call: TRBD2 (5 bases). Per the germline V gene, CDR1 is SGHTA and CDR2 is FQGNSA. The CDR3 runs 13 residues. V lost 5 bases and J lost 5, with 12 bases in between. CDR3 sequence: CASSPLGPETQYF. CDR3 DNA: TGTGCCAGCAGCCCACTAGGGCCGGAGACCCAGTACTTC.

Regarding this clonotype: This could be a read error, since a much larger clone is one nucleotide away. The chain employs TRBV6-1 and TRBJ2-5, with a weak D call TRBD1 (5 bases). Germline CDR1 is MNHNS and CDR2 is SASEGT. The CDR3 is made up of 15 amino acids. DNA for the CDR3: TGTGCCAGCAGATCCAGGGAATATGCCCCCGAGACCCGGTACTTC. It encodes CASRSREYAPETRYF.

Many counts were recorded for this clonotype. The rearrangement uses TRBV7-9 and TRBJ1-2; TRBD1 matches 10 bases. The germline V gene encodes CDR1 SEHNR and CDR2 FQNEAQ (reference sequence). V lost 3 bases to trimming and J lost 7 bases; unmatched junction nucleotides: 5. The CDR3 sequence is 14 residues long. The CDR3 is CASSFGQGVGGYTF. Here the CDR3 DNA reads TGTGCCAGCAGCTTCGGACAGGGGGTTGGTGGCTACACCTTC.

The chain combines TRBV25-1 with TRBJ2-7; D ambiguous. CDR3 length: 14 amino acids. V lost 1 base and J lost 6, with 13 bases in between. In germline, CDR1 is MGHDK, CDR2 SYGVNS. The CDR3 region has the DNA TGTGCCAGCAGTGAATCTTGGTCCCCCGGCGAGCAGTACTTC. It specifies CASSESWSPGEQYF.

This clonotype was recorded at least ten times. The V and J genes are TRBV6-5 and TRBJ2-5; D tentatively reads TRBD1 or TRBD2 (5 bases each). V lost 0 bases to trimming and J lost 7 bases, with 21 bases between them. Germline V CDR1 and CDR2: MNHEY, SVGAGI. The CDR3 is made up of 17 amino acids. The CDR3 DNA reads TGTGCCAGCAGTTACTCGATGGGACCGGACCACGTAGGGACCCAGTACTTC. Encoded protein: CASSYSMGPDHVGTQYF.

This clonotype came up many times. The V call is TRBV9, the J call TRBJ1-1, with a tentative D call TRBD1 (5 bases). CDR3 length: 15 residues. Germline V gene sequence: CDR1 SGDLS, CDR2 YYNGEE. V was cut by 4 bases and J by 0 bases, with 13 bases left in between. The chain's CDR3 is CASSTTGFMNTEAFF. CDR3 nucleotides: TGTGCCAGCAGCACAACAGGCTTCATGAACACTGAAGCTTTCTTT.